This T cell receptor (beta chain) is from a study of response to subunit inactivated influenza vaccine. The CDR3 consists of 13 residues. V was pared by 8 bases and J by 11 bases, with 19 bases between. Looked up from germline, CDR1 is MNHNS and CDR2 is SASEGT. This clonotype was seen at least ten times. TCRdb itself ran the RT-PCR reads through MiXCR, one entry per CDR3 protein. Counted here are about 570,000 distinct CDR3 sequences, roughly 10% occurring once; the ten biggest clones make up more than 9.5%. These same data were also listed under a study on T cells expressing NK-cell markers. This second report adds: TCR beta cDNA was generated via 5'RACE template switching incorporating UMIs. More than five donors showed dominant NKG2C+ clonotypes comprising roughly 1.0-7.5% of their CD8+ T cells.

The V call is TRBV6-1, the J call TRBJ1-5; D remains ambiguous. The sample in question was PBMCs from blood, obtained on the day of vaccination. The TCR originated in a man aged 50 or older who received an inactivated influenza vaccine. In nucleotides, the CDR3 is TGTGCCAGCCGCCGCAGGAGCGATTTGTCCCAGCATTTT. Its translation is CASRRRSDLSQHF.